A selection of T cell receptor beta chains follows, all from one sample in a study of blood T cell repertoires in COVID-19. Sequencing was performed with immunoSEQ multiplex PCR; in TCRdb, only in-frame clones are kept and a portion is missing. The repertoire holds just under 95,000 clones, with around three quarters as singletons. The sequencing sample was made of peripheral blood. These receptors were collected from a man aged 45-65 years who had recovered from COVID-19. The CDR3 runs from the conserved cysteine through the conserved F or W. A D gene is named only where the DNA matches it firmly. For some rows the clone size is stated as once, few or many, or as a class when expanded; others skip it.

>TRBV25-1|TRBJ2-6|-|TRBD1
TGTGCCAGCTTAGGACAGGGGTGGGTCCTGACTTTC
CASLGQGWVLTF
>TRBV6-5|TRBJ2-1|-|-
TGTGCCAGCAGCGCGGAGAGAAGGACAAAGTTCTTC
CASSAERRTKFF
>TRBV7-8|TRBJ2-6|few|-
TGTGCCAGCAGCTTACTTCCGGGCTCTGGGGCCAACGTCCTGACTTTC
CASSLLPGSGANVLTF
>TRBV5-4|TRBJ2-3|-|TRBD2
TGTGCCAGCAGCTGGACTAGCGGGGGTGCAGATACGCAGTATTTT
CASSWTSGGADTQYF
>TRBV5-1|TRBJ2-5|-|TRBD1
TGCGCCAGCAGCTTGGGGACAGGGTCGAAGACCCAGTACTTC
CASSLGTGSKTQYF
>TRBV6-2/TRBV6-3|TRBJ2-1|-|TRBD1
TGTGCCAGCAGTTCACCGACAGGGAATCATGAGCAGTTCTTC
CASSSPTGNHEQFF
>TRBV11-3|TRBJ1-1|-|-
TGTGCCAGCAGCTTAGAAAGGGGGACTGAAGCTTTCTTT
CASSLERGTEAFF
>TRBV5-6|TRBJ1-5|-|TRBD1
TGTGCCAGCAGCTCTCGATGGACAGGGTCTCAGCCCCAGCATTTT
CASSSRWTGSQPQHF
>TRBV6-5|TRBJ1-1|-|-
TGTGCCACCCACCCGTGGGGGGGCAACACTGAAGCTTTCTTT
CATHPWGGNTEAFF
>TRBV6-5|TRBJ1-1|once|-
TGTGCCAGCAGTTACGACCCGACAGGAAAAACTGAAGCTTTCTTT
CASSYDPTGKTEAFF
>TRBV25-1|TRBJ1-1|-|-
TGTGCCAGCAGTAGAGGGCTGAACACTGAAGCTTTCTTT
CASSRGLNTEAFF
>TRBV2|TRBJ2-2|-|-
TGTGCCAGCAGGGCCGGATCGGGGGGCAACACCGGGGAGCTGTTTTTT
CASRAGSGGNTGELFF
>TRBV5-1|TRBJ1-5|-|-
TGCGCCAGCAGCTTGGAAGGCGGGCTTCAGCCCCAGCATTTT
CASSLEGGLQPQHF
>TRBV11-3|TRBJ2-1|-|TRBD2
TGTGCCAGCAGCTTAGGGCTAGCGGGAGTTCAAGAAGAGCAGTTCTTC
CASSLGLAGVQEEQFF
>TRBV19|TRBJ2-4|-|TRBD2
TGTGCCAGTAGTCCACCCGGGACTAGCGCCTTACGCATTCAGTACTTC
CASSPPGTSALRIQYF
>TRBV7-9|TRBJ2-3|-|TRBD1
TGTGCCAGCAGCCCGGACAGGGGTACGCAGTATTTT
CASSPDRGTQYF
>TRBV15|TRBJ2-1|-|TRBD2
TGTGCCACCAGCAGAGGATCAACGGCGGGAGGGATCAATGAGCAGTTCTTC
CATSRGSTAGGINEQFF
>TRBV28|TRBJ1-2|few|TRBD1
TGTGCCAGCAGTCTACCCCAGGACAGGGGGCAGTTTGGCTACACCTTC
CASSLPQDRGQFGYTF
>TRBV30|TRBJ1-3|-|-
TGTGCCTGGAGTGTGGGGCAGTTCTCTGGAAACACCATATATTTT
CAWSVGQFSGNTIYF
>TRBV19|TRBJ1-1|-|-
TGTGCCAGTAGAACGGAATACGGGGAAGCTTTCTTT
CASRTEYGEAFF
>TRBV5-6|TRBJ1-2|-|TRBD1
TGTGCCAGCAGCCGGGACAGGGCAAACTATGGCTACACCTTC
CASSRDRANYGYTF
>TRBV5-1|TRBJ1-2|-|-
TGCGCCAGCAGCTTGGAGTCAGGCTATGGCTACACCTTC
CASSLESGYGYTF
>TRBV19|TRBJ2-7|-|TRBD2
TGTGCCAGTAAGGTAGCAGCGGGAGGGCGTTACGAGCAGTACTTC
CASKVAAGGRYEQYF
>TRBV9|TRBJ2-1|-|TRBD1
TGTGCCAGCAGCGTACACGGGACAGGGGGTGACAATGAGCAGTTCTTC
CASSVHGTGGDNEQFF
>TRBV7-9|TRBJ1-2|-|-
TGTGCCAGCAGCCTTCCCGGACTGGCCCCGATTGGCTACACCTTC
CASSLPGLAPIGYTF
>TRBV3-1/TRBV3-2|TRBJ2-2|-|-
TGTGCCAGCAGCCCCGGGTCAGGGGGGGAGCTGTTTTTT
CASSPGSGGELFF
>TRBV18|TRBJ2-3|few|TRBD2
TGTGCCAGCTCACCCAAACCAATAGCGGGATCACCAGATACGCAGTATTTT
CASSPKPIAGSPDTQYF
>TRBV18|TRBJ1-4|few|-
TGTGCCAGCTCACCCTTATCGAATGAAAAACTGTTTTTT
CASSPLSNEKLFF
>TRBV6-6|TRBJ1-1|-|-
TGTGCCAGCATCCTGGGGGGGAACACTGAAGCTTTCTTT
CASILGGNTEAFF
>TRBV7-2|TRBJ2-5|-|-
TGTGCCAGCAGCTTAGGTACGGGTACGAAGACCCAGTACTTC
CASSLGTGTKTQYF
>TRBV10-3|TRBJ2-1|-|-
TGTGCCATCAGCCGAGAAGTCCTTGAGCAGTTCTTC
CAISREVLEQFF
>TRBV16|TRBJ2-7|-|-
TGTGCCAGCAGCCCAACTAGACGCGAGCAGTACTTC
CASSPTRREQYF
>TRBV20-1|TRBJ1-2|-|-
TGCAGTGCTAGGGACTACTATGGCTACACCTTC
CSARDYYGYTF
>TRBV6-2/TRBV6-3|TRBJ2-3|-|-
TGTGCCAGCAGCCCCGGTTCCTTCAGGGCTACAGATACGCAGTATTTT
CASSPGSFRATDTQYF
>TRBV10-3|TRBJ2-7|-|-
TGTGCCATCTCAAATACTTGGGCGGGGACTGGAGACACCTACGAGCAGTACTTC
CAISNTWAGTGDTYEQYF
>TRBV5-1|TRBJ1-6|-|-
TGCGCCAGCAGCTTGGACGGCCAGGGTGGTTCACCCCTCCACTTT
CASSLDGQGGSPLHF
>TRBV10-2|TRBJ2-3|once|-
TGCGCCAGCATCGGGACATCAGATACGCAGTATTTT
CASIGTSDTQYF
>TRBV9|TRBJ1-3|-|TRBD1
TGTGCCAGCAGCGCCAGACAGGGGGCGAGTGGAAACACCATATATTTT
CASSARQGASGNTIYF
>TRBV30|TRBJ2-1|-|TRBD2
TGTGCCTGGAGTCTCCGGGGGGGCCGCTATGAGCAGTTCTTC
CAWSLRGGRYEQFF
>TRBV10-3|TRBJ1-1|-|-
TGTGCCATCGAAAGCGGGTTCAACACTGAAGCTTTCTTT
CAIESGFNTEAFF
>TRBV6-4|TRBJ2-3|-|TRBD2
TGTGCCAGCAGTCGACTAGCGGGGGACACAGATACGCAGTATTTT
CASSRLAGDTDTQYF
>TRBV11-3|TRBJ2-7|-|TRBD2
TGTGCCAGCAGCTTTAGCGGGGGGGCCCACGAGCAGTACTTC
CASSFSGGAHEQYF
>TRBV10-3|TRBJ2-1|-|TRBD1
TGTGCCATCAGTGGTGCCCCACAGGGGGCAGGTGATGAGCAGTTCTTC
CAISGAPQGAGDEQFF
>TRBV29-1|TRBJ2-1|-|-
TGCAGCGTTGTGTCTCAGGGGCAGACCTACAATGAGCAGTTCTTC
CSVVSQGQTYNEQFF
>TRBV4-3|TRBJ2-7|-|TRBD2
TGCGCCAGCAGCCAAGAGTCAAGGGAGGGCTACGAGCAGTACTTC
CASSQESREGYEQYF
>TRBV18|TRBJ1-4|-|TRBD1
TGTGCCAGCTCACCGGGGACAGTTAATAATGAAAAACTGTTTTTT
CASSPGTVNNEKLFF
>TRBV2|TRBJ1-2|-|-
TGTGCCAGCAGAGAGGAGGTCTATGGCTACACCTTC
CASREEVYGYTF
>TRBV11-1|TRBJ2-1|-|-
TGTGCCAGCAGCTTTTCTCGGACAAGTTACAATGAGCAGTTCTTC
CASSFSRTSYNEQFF
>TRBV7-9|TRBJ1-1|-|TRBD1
TGTGCCAGCAGCTTAGCCACGACAGGGGGTGGAACTGAAGCTTTCTTT
CASSLATTGGGTEAFF
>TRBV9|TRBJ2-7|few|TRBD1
TGTGCCAGCAGTCCAGGGGGCGCTCCCTACGAGCAGTACTTC
CASSPGGAPYEQYF
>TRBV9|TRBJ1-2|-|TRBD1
TGTGCCAGCAGCGGGCCCCGTATCGCGGGACAGGATTATGGCTACACCTTC
CASSGPRIAGQDYGYTF
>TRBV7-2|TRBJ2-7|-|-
TGTGCCAGCAGCTTAGCCGGGACTGGCGGGCAGTACTTC
CASSLAGTGGQYF
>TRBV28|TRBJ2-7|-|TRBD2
TGTGCCAGCAGTTTAGCGGGAGTAGCGTACGAGCAGTACTTC
CASSLAGVAYEQYF
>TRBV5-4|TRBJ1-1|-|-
TGTGCCAGCAGCCCCCGGGGGGGGAACACTGAAGCTTTCTTT
CASSPRGGNTEAFF
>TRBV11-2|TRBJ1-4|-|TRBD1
TGTGCCAGCAGCTCCGGACAGGTTACGAATGAAAAACTGTTTTTT
CASSSGQVTNEKLFF
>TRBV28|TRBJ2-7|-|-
TGTGCCACCCAGCGGCCGAGCTCCTACGAGCAGTACTTC
CATQRPSSYEQYF